This T cell receptor (beta chain) was captured by sequencing in a study of blood T cell repertoires in COVID-19. Enrollment of patients from Seattle took place during active infection, with longitudinal follow-up. Here immunoSEQ multiplex PCR was the method, and the copy in TCRdb shows in-frame clones only, minus some. The table has roughly 70,000 clones, 91% seen once. V gave up 6 bases and J gave up 0 bases, with 11 bases separating them. The CDR3 covers 14 residues. CDR1 is MNHEY, CDR2 SVGAGI, per germline. The sequence was collected from a man in his fifties with COVID-19, enrolled during active disease. The chain links TRBV6-5 to TRBJ1-2; unclear D gene. Specimen: peripheral blood. The CDR3 reads CASSRTEANYGYTF. CDR3 nucleotides: TGTGCCAGCAGCCGGACGGAGGCTAACTATGGCTACACCTTC.